This TCR beta chain was found in a study of blood T cells in healthy people across ages. Primed by a sample-barcoded 5' primer and a J-beta primer mix, a second PCR proceeded for roughly 6 to 12 cycles. One entry per CDR3 protein, called by TCRdb with MiXCR from the 5' RACE reads. The sample lists 800,000 to 1,000,000 distinct CDR3 sequences; around 48% were seen once. V lost 5 bases and J lost 1, with 17 bases in between. This CDR3 has 16 amino acids. Germline V CDR1 and CDR2: SEHNR, FQNEAQ (reference sequence). Each sample yielded at least 5 micrograms of PBMC total RNA. Specimen: blood. The V and J genes are TRBV7-9 and TRBJ2-5; D may be TRBD2 (6 bases). The TCR comes from a man aged 25 to 40 in good health. CDR3 residues: CASSRTFSGVQETQYF. DNA of the CDR3: TGTGCCAGCAGCCGGACTTTTTCGGGGGTCCAAGAGACCCAGTACTTC.